This section outlines one T cell receptor beta chain sequence together with its context. Antigen unknown. CDR1 is SGHVS and CDR2 is FNYEAQ in the germline V gene. The V segment lost 5 bases and the J segment 4 bases; nucleotides outside the gene matches: 15. The CDR3 totals 19 residues. This entry belongs to a study of cytomegalovirus exposure and HLA in healthy donors. Assay: immunoSEQ multiplex PCR; the TCRdb copy retains only in-frame clones and omits some. The table includes approximately 160,000 clones, just under 85% detected once. Study findings and constraints: The study labeled about 160 TCR beta chains cytomegalovirus-associated.

The chain links TRBV7-6 to TRBJ2-3, with 13 positions matching TRBD2. The TCR sequence derives from a man aged 30 to 39 in good health and CMV-seropositive. Sequenced input: PBMCs. The CDR3: CASSRTSGGEFSFADTQYF. The CDR3 nucleotides read TGTGCCAGCAGCCGGACTAGCGGGGGAGAGTTTAGTTTCGCAGATACGCAGTATTTT.